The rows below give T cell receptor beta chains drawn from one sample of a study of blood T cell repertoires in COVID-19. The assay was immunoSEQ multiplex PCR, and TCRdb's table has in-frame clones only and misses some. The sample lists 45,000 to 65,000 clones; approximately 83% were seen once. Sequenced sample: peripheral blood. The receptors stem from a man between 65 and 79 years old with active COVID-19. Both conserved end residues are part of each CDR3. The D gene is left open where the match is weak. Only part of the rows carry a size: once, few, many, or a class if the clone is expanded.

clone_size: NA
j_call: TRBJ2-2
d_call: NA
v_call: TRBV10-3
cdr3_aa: CAISVSGTGELFF
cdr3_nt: TGTGCCATCAGTGTCTCCGGGACCGGGGAGCTGTTTTTT

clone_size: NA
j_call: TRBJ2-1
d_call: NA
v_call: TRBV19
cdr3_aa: CASSEHRNEQFF
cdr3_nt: TGTGCCAGTAGTGAACACAGGAATGAGCAGTTCTTC

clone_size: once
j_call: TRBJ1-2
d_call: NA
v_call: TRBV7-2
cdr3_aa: CASSLGGSAYGYTF
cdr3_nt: TGTGCCAGCAGCCTTGGGGGGTCGGCCTATGGCTACACCTTC

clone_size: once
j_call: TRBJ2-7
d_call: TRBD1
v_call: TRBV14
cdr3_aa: CASRTGTGGDEQYF
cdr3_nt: TGTGCCAGCAGAACCGGGACAGGGGGCGACGAGCAGTACTTC

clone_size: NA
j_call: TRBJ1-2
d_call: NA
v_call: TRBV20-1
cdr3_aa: CSASPRPGLANYGYTF
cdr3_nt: TGCAGTGCTAGTCCGCGGCCAGGGCTCGCTAACTATGGCTACACCTTC

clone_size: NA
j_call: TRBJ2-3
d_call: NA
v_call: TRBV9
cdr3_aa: CASSVEGAGWETDTQYF
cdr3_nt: TGTGCCAGCAGCGTAGAAGGGGCGGGGTGGGAGACAGATACGCAGTATTTT

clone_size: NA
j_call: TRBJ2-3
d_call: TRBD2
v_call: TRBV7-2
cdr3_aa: CASSSTSGGPTSTDTQYF
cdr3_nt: TGTGCCAGCAGCTCGACTAGCGGGGGGCCTACTAGCACAGATACGCAGTATTTT

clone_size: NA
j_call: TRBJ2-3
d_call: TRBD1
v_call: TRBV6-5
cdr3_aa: CASSRDRRNTDTQYF
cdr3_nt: TGTGCCAGCAGCCGGGACAGGCGAAACACAGATACGCAGTATTTT

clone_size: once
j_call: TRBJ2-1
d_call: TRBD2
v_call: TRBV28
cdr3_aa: CASSLDPGLAVGREQFF
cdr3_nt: TGTGCCAGCAGTTTAGACCCGGGACTAGCGGTGGGTCGGGAGCAGTTCTTC

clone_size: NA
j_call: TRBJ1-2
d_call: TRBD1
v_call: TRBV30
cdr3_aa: CAWDPGQGLFDGYTF
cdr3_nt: TGTGCCTGGGACCCGGGACAGGGGTTGTTCGATGGCTACACCTTC

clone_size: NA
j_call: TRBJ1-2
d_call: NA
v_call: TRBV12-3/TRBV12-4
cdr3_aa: CASSLGAYGYTF
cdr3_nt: TGTGCCAGCAGTTTAGGGGCCTATGGCTACACCTTC

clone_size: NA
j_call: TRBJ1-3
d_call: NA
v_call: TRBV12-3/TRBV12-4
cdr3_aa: CASSLASGNTIYF
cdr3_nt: TGTGCCAGCAGTTTGGCCTCTGGAAACACCATATATTTT

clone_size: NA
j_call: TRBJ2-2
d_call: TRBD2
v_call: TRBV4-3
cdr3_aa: CASSQALAANTGELFF
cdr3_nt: TGCGCCAGCAGCCAAGCCCTAGCGGCTAACACCGGGGAGCTGTTTTTT

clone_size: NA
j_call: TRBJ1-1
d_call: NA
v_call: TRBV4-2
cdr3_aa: CASSQGTRLNTEAFF
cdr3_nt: TGTGCCAGCAGCCAGGGGACACGGCTTAACACTGAAGCTTTCTTT

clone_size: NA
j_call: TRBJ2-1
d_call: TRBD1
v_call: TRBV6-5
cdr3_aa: CASRLRQGPYNEQFF
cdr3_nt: TGTGCCAGCAGACTCCGACAGGGACCCTACAATGAGCAGTTCTTC

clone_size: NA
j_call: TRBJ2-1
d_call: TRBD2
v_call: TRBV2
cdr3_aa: CASSESGTSGGSYNEQFF
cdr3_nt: TGTGCCAGCAGCGAATCCGGGACTAGCGGGGGTTCCTACAATGAGCAGTTCTTC

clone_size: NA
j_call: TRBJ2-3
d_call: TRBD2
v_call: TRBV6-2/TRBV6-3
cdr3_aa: CASSYSWRGEDTQYF
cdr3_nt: TGTGCCAGCAGTTACTCGTGGCGGGGGGAGGATACGCAGTATTTT

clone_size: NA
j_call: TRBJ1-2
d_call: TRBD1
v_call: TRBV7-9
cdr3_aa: CASSRDLAGGYGYTF
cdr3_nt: TGTGCCAGCAGCCGAGACTTGGCAGGGGGCTATGGCTACACCTTC

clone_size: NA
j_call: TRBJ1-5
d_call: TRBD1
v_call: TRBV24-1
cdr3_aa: CATRSEIQGESQPQHF
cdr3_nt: TGTGCCACCAGAAGTGAGATACAGGGGGAAAGTCAGCCCCAGCATTTT

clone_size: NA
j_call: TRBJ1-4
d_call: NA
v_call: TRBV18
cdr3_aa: CASSPPDSEKLFF
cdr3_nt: TGTGCCAGCTCACCCCCCGACAGCGAAAAACTGTTTTTT

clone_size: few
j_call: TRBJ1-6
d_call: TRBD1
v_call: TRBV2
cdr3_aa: CASRGQVYNSPLHF
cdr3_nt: TGTGCCAGCAGGGGACAGGTTTATAATTCACCCCTCCACTTT

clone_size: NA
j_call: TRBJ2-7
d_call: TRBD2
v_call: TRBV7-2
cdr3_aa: CASLPGLAGRPYEQYF
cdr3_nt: TGTGCCAGCCTCCCGGGACTAGCGGGACGACCCTACGAGCAGTACTTC

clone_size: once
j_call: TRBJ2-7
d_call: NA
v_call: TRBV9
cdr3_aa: CASSVGGSSEQYF
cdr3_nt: TGTGCCAGCAGCGTCGGGGGTTCTTCCGAGCAGTACTTC

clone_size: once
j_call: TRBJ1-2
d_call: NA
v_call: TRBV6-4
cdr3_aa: CASSDSGRAAVGYTF
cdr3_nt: TGTGCCAGCAGTGACTCTGGCAGGGCCGCGGTTGGCTACACCTTC

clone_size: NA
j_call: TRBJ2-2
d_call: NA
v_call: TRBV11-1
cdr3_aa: CASSLGQVLNTGELFF
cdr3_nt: TGTGCCAGCAGCTTAGGGCAGGTTTTGAACACCGGGGAGCTGTTTTTT

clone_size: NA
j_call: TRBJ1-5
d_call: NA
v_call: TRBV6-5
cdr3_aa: CASSHFPSTGDRPQHF
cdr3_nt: TGTGCCAGCAGTCACTTTCCGTCGACAGGCGATCGGCCCCAGCATTTT

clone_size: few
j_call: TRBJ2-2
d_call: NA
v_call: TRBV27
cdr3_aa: CASRPIGTGLTGELFF
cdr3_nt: TGTGCCAGCAGGCCTATCGGGACTGGGCTCACCGGGGAGCTGTTTTTT

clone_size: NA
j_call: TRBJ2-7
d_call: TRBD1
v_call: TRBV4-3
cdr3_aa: CASSQEFKRQGRSYEQYF
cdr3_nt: TGCGCCAGCAGCCAAGAGTTTAAGAGACAGGGGCGCTCCTACGAGCAGTACTTC